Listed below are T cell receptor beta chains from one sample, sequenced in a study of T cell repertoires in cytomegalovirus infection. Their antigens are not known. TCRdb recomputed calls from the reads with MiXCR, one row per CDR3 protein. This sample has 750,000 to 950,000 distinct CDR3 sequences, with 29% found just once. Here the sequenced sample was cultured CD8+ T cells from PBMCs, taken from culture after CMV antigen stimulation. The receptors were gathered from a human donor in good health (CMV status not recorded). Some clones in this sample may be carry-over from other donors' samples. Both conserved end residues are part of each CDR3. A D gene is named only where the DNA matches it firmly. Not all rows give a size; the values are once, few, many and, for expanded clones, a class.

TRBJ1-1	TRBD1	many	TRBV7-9	TGTGCCAGCAGCTCAGAAGGACAGGGCATCACTGAAGCTTTCTTT	CASSSEGQGITEAFF
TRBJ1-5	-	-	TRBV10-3	TGTGCCATCCGGTCGGCTAGCAATCAGCCCCAGCATTTT	CAIRSASNQPQHF
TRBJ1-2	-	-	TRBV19	TGTGCCAGTAGTATTGGAGGGGCTAGAGGCTACACCTTC	CASSIGGARGYTF
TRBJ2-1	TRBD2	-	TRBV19	TGTGCCAGTAGTCTCTGGACTAGCGGGGTCTCCTACAATGAGCAGTTCTTC	CASSLWTSGVSYNEQFF
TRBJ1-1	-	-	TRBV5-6	TGTGCCAGCAGCTTGTTTCGGACCCTGAACACTGAAGCTTTCTTT	CASSLFRTLNTEAFF
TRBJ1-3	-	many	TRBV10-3	TGTGCCATCAGTGAGTCGGGGGAAGCTGGAAACACCATATATTTT	CAISESGEAGNTIYF
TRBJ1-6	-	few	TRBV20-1	TGCAGTGCTAAAGGCCCCGTGGCCTATAATTCACCCCTCCACTTT	CSAKGPVAYNSPLHF
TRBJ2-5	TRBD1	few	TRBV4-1	TGCGCCAACTGGGACAGCCAAGAGACCCAGTACTTC	CANWDSQETQYF
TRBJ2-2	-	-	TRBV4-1	TGCGCCAGCAGCCAAGATCCCGGGCCCGGGGAGCTGTTTTTT	CASSQDPGPGELFF
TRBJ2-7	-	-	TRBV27	TGTGCCAGCAGTTTTACGGGTAGCCCGGCCCACGAGCAGTACTTC	CASSFTGSPAHEQYF
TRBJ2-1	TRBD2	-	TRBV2	TGTGCCAGCAGTGATAGCGGGGGCCCCCTCGGAAATGAGCAGTTCTTC	CASSDSGGPLGNEQFF
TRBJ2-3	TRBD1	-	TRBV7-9	TGTGCCAGCACGACAGGGGGGATAGATACGCAGTATTTT	CASTTGGIDTQYF
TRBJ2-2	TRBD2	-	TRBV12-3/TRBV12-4	TGTGCCAGCACCTGGCCCCAGCGGGGGCCGGACACCGGGGAGCTGTTTTTT	CASTWPQRGPDTGELFF
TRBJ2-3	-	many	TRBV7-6	TGTGCCAGCAGCCGGTGGGGAGACCTCACAGATACGCAGTATTTT	CASSRWGDLTDTQYF
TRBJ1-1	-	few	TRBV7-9	TGTGCCAGCAGCGGACAATCGGTCTCGACACCTGAAGCTTTCTTT	CASSGQSVSTPEAFF
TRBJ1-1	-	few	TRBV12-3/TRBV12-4	TGTGCCACTACCCACAGGGAGGGGCCCGAAGCTTTCTTT	CATTHREGPEAFF
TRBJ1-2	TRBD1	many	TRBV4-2	TGTGCCAGCAGCCAAGCAACAGGGGGAGGGGACTATGGCTACACCTTC	CASSQATGGGDYGYTF
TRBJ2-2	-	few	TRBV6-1	TGTGCCAGCAGTGCCTTCCCGAGGGAGCTGTTTTTT	CASSAFPRELFF
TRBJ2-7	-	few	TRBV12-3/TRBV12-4	TGTGCCAGCAGTACGGGGACATTTCCCTACGAGCAGTACTTC	CASSTGTFPYEQYF
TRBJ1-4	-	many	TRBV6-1	TGTGCCAGCAGCGGCACTGAAGGGGGGGGTGAAAAACTGTTTTTT	CASSGTEGGGEKLFF
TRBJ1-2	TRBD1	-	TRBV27	TGTGCCAGCAGTTTATCCACGACAGGGAATTATGGCTACACCTTC	CASSLSTTGNYGYTF
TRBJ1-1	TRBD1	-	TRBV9	TGTGCCAGCAGCGCCGCCGGGACAGAGAACACTGAAGCTTTCTTT	CASSAAGTENTEAFF
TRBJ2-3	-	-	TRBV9	TGTGCCAGCAGCGTAGTGTACCGCACAGATACGCAGTATTTT	CASSVVYRTDTQYF
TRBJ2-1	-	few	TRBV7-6	TGTGCCAGCAGCCCCCGGGCAGCTAGTACCTACAATGAGCAGTTCTTC	CASSPRAASTYNEQFF
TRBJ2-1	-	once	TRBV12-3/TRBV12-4	TGTGCCAGCACCTTTAGCGGCAGCTCCTACAATGAGCAGTTCTTC	CASTFSGSSYNEQFF
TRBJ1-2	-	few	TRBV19	TGTGCCAGTAGTATTCCTGGTGTCAACTATGGCTACACCTTC	CASSIPGVNYGYTF
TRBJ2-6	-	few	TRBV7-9	TGTGCCAGCAGCGCACCCCGTCAGGGAGCTGGGGCCAACGTCCTGACTTTC	CASSAPRQGAGANVLTF
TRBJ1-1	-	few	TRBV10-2	TGCGCCAGCCAAGAAGGGGGTGAAGCTTTCTTT	CASQEGGEAFF
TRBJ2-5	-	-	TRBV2	TGTGCCAGCAGCGATCGTAGGACAGAGACCCAGTACTTC	CASSDRRTETQYF
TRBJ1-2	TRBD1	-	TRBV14	TGTGCCAGCAGCCAAGCCACGGGACAGGGTCTTCATGGCTACACCTTC	CASSQATGQGLHGYTF
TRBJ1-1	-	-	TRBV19	TGTGCCAGTAGTATTCCCGGACAAAAGAACACTGAAGCTTTCTTT	CASSIPGQKNTEAFF
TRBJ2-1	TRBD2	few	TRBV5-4	TGTGCCAGCAGCTTGATAGCGGGGGGCTTCGAGCAGTTCTTC	CASSLIAGGFEQFF
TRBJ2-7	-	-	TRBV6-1	TGTGCCAGCAGTTTTTCGACTGAGTACGAGCAGTACTTC	CASSFSTEYEQYF
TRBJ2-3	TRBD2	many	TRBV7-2	TGTGCCAGCAGCCCGATACTAGCGGGGGGGGGAGATACGCAGTATTTT	CASSPILAGGGDTQYF
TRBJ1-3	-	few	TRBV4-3	TGCGCCAGCAGCCAAGAGGGCTACTCTGGAAACACCATATATTTT	CASSQEGYSGNTIYF
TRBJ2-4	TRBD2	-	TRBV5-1	TGCGCCAGCAGACTGACTAGCGGGGGGTCCAAAAACATTCAGTACTTC	CASRLTSGGSKNIQYF
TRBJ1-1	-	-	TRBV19	TGTGCCAGTAGTATTGGGGTCGGTACTGAAGCTTTCTTT	CASSIGVGTEAFF
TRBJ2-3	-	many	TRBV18	TGTGCCAGCTCTTTTGGGACACGAAACACAGATACGCAGTATTTT	CASSFGTRNTDTQYF
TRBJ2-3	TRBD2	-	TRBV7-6	TGTGCCAGCAGCTCCGCGGGCGGGGGGCCGAGTAGCACAGATACGCAGTATTTT	CASSSAGGGPSSTDTQYF
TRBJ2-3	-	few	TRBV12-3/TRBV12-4	TGTGCCACCGGGTCGGGGAGCACAGATACGCAGTATTTT	CATGSGSTDTQYF
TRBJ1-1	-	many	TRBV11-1	TGTGCCAGCAGCTCTCCTTGGGGCAACACTGAAGCTTTCTTT	CASSSPWGNTEAFF
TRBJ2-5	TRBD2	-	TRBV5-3	TGTGCCAGCACGTACGGACTAGCGGCCTCAGGGACCCAGTACTTC	CASTYGLAASGTQYF
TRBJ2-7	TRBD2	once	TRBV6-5	TGTGCCAGCAGTTACGGGGAGGGAACAAGGGAGCAGTACTTC	CASSYGEGTREQYF
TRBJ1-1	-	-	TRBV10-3	TGTGCCATCTCTCACCCGACTGGGGGGAACACTGAAGCTTTCTTT	CAISHPTGGNTEAFF
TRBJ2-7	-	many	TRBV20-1	TGCAGTGCTAAGGGCAGCTCTTTCTACGAGCAGTACTTC	CSAKGSSFYEQYF
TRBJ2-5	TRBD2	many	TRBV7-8	TGTGCCAGCAGCTTAAGAATTAGCGGGGGACAAGAGACCCAGTACTTC	CASSLRISGGQETQYF